These 32 T cell receptor beta chains were all obtained from the same sample, sequenced in a study of shared clonotypes between healthy human individuals. This table comes from immunoSEQ multiplex PCR, and its TCRdb copy is limited to in-frame clones, with some not included. The sample carries roughly 450,000 clones, approximately 85% recorded once. The material sequenced was PBMCs. The source is a woman aged 40 to 50 in good health. Some clones in this sample may be carry-over from other donors' samples.

This clone occurred once. The rearrangement joins TRBV5-1 to TRBJ2-5; 9 bases agree with TRBD2. The CDR3 contains 14 residues. V lost 0 bases and J lost 6; bases outside the gene matches: 3. Germline V gene data show CDR1 as SGHRS and CDR2 as YFSETQ. In DNA form, the CDR3 reads TGCGCCAGCAGCTTGGGTAGCGGGAGACAGACCCAGTACTTC. It is translated as CASSLGSGRQTQYF.

Concerning this clone: The same CDR3 also results from other DNA sequences found in this sample. CDR3 region: CASSLLAGGTDTQYF. The CDR3 nucleotides are TGTGCCAGCAGTTTATTAGCGGGAGGCACAGATACGCAGTATTTT. This chain connects TRBV28 to TRBJ2-3; 9 positions match TRBD2. The ends lost 1 base at V and 1 base at J; junction bases unmatched: 0. The CDR3 loop spans 15 amino acids. CDR1 and CDR2 (germline): MDHEN, SYDVKM.

This clone was recorded many times. The chain is built from TRBV4-1 and TRBJ2-5, with TRBD1 matching 12 bases. The trim removed 0 bases at V and 5 bases at J, leaving 4 bases unmatched. Germline V gene data show CDR1 as MGHRA and CDR2 as YSYEKL. The CDR3 consists of 16 residues. The CDR3, as DNA: TGCGCCAGCAGCCAAGAAGGGACAGGGGGCGCTGAGACCCAGTACTTC. Its translation: CASSQEGTGGAETQYF.

This clone came up a few times. The rearrangement joins TRBV28 to TRBJ1-2; no definite D call. Between the trimmed V and J ends, which lost 2 bases and 4 bases, there was a span of 5 bases. Germline lookup yields CDR1 MDHEN and CDR2 SYDVKM. The CDR3 contains 12 residues. This CDR3 reads CASSLTVYGYTF. For the CDR3, the DNA is TGTGCCAGCAGTTTAACAGTCTATGGCTACACCTTC.

The chain employs TRBV7-2 and TRBJ2-3; the match to TRBD2 covers 9 bases. From germline, CDR1 is SGHTA and CDR2 FQGNSA. The CDR3 is 15 residues long. Trimming at V came to 6 bases and at J to 2 bases, leaving 6 bases not matched to a gene. Here the CDR3 DNA reads TGTGCCAGCAGACGTACTAGCGGGTACACAGATACGCAGTATTTT. This codes for CASRRTSGYTDTQYF.

V usage is TRBV11-2 and J usage is TRBJ1-1, with D tentatively TRBD1 (6 bases). This CDR3 is 16 amino acids long. With 3 bases removed from V and 0 bases from J, the gap between germline ends came to 14 bases. Germline CDR1 reads SGHAT; CDR2 reads FQNNGV. As DNA, the CDR3 is TGTGCCAGCAGCTTTGGGTCCGGGACACTGAACACTGAAGCTTTCTTT. Protein sequence: CASSFGSGTLNTEAFF.

This clone occurred a few times. This chain connects TRBV19 to TRBJ1-1, with 9 bases lining up with TRBD1. The CDR3 consists of 15 residues. The germline gives CDR1 LNHDA, CDR2 SQIVND (reference sequence). With V trimmed by 9 bases and J by 1 base, 9 bases remained unmatched. The CDR3 bases are TGTGCCAGCCAGGACAGGGGCGGTAAGAACACTGAAGCTTTCTTT. Its protein product is CASQDRGGKNTEAFF.

The J gene is TRBJ2-5, the V gene TRBV6-6; TRBD2 agrees at 11 bases. CDR1 is MNHNY, CDR2 SVGAGI, per germline (reference sequence). This CDR3 spans 14 amino acids. V trimming: 6 bases; J trimming: 5 bases; junction bases outside the gene matches: 5. CDR3 bases: TGTGCCAGCAGCCGCGGACTAGCGGGCGAGACCCAGTACTTC. Its translation is CASSRGLAGETQYF.

This clone came up once. V gene TRBV14 combines with J gene TRBJ2-1; the D is unclear. This CDR3 region has 14 residues. The germline V gene encodes CDR1 SGHDN and CDR2 FVKESK. V was pared by 2 bases and J by 6 bases, with 11 bases between. Written as DNA, the CDR3 is TGTGCCAGCAGCCAACTCGACTCTCTCAATGAGCAGTTCTTC. Translation: CASSQLDSLNEQFF.

This clone was seen once. The chain links TRBV27 to TRBJ1-3; D is perhaps TRBD1 (6 bases). The CDR3 runs 13 residues. The germline V gene encodes CDR1 MNHEY and CDR2 SMNVEV (reference sequence). Trimming stripped 6 bases from V and 4 bases from J, with 10 bases between. The CDR3 DNA follows: TGTGCCAGCAGGGGGGCGTCAGGAAACACCATATATTTT. Translation: CASRGASGNTIYF.

The CDR3 DNA reads as TGTGCCAGCAGTTACGGGGGGAAGAACACCGGGGAGCTGTTTTTT. It is translated as CASSYGGKNTGELFF. V and J are TRBV6-5 and TRBJ2-2; possible D gene TRBD2, 6 bases. The CDR3 covers 15 residues. Trimming left V 2 bases short and J 1 base short, with 8 bases between. The V gene's germline CDR1 is MNHEY and CDR2 SVGAGI.

This clone was picked up one time. The chain uses TRBV6-5 and TRBJ1-6; D is unresolved. Germline assignment: CDR1 MNHEY and CDR2 SVGAGI. The CDR3 length is 13 residues. The germline V and J ends were trimmed by 2 bases and 9 bases, with 8 bases remaining between them. CDR3 nucleotides: TGTGCCAGCAGTTACGAGCTCCGTTCACCCCTCCACTTT. It yields the protein CASSYELRSPLHF.

The chain recombines TRBV7-9 with TRBJ2-2; D is unclear. The germline V gene encodes CDR1 SEHNR and CDR2 FQNEAQ (reference sequence). V was pared by 5 bases and J by 15 bases, with 13 bases between. The CDR3 loop spans 11 amino acids. In DNA, the CDR3 is TGTGCCAGCAGCCGAGGATCCAGGATGTTTTTT. Translating it yields CASSRGSRMFF.

The V gene is TRBV28, the J gene TRBJ2-1; D remains ambiguous. The germline V and J ends were trimmed by 3 bases and 4 bases, with 10 bases remaining between them. The length of the CDR3 is 14 residues. The V gene's germline CDR1 is MDHEN and CDR2 SYDVKM. The CDR3 loop reads CASSLIPGYNEQFF. The CDR3 DNA is TGTGCCAGCAGTTTGATTCCCGGGTACAATGAGCAGTTCTTC. The entire variable domain, with the rest obtained from reference TRBV28 and TRBJ2-1, is as follows: DVKVTQSSRYLVKRTGEKVFLECVQDMDHENMFWYRQDPGLGLRLIYFSYDVKMKEKGDIPEGYSVSREKKERFSLILESASTNQTSMYLCASSLIPGYNEQFFGPGTRLTVL.

The gene calls are TRBV19 and TRBJ2-7, with D perhaps matching TRBD2 (6 bases). The CDR3 loop spans 13 amino acids. Germline V gene lookup returns CDR1 LNHDA and CDR2 SQIVND (reference sequence). V gave up 4 bases and J gave up 2 bases, with 9 bases separating them. The CDR3, as DNA: TGTGCCAGTAGTAGGGCGGGGACCTACGAGCAGTACTTC. Amino acid sequence: CASSRAGTYEQYF.

The count of this clone is one. V is TRBV2 and J is TRBJ2-1, with D perhaps matching TRBD2 (6 bases). V lost 6 bases to trimming and J lost 1 base, with 13 bases between them. Germline values: CDR1 SNHLY, CDR2 FYNNEI. The CDR3 runs to 15 residues. Written as DNA, the CDR3 is TGTGCCAGCAGGAAAGAGGGAGGATCCTACAATGAGCAGTTCTTC. Its protein product is CASRKEGGSYNEQFF.

J is TRBJ1-1 and V is TRBV7-2; D not certain. There are 14 residues in the CDR3. V dropped 5 bases and J dropped 5 bases, with 15 bases sitting between them. Germline CDR1 is SGHTA and CDR2 is FQGNSA. The CDR3 nucleotides are TGTGCCAGCAGCCTGACCCCGGATCGGACTGAAGCTTTCTTT. It codes for CASSLTPDRTEAFF.

The V call is TRBV11-3, the J call TRBJ2-4, with D perhaps TRBD1 (6 bases). Germline V gives CDR1 SGHNT, CDR2 YENEEA. V was trimmed by 0 bases and J by 8 bases, leaving 8 bases between them. CDR3 length equals 13 residues. CDR3 sequence: CASSLEQGDIQYF. Written as DNA, the CDR3 is TGTGCCAGCAGCTTAGAACAGGGAGACATTCAGTACTTC.

On this clone: The identical CDR3 is also encoded by other nucleotide sequences in the sample. The chain is built from TRBV11-2 and TRBJ2-5; D is possibly TRBD1 (5 bases). The germline V gene has CDR1 SGHAT and CDR2 FQNNGV. CDR3 size: 12 residues. Trimming pared 2 bases from V and 5 bases from J, leaving 6 bases between. The CDR3 nucleotides are TGTGCCAGCAGCTTACAGGGTGAGACCCAGTACTTC. Amino acids: CASSLQGETQYF.

CDR3 residues: CASSPTSIREKLFF. The DNA for the CDR3 is TGTGCCAGCAGTCCGACTTCTATACGGGAAAAACTGTTTTTT. The chain carries TRBV7-9 and TRBJ1-4; D unclear. Per germline, CDR1 SEHNR and CDR2 FQNEAQ (reference sequence). V was shortened by 6 bases and J by 8 bases, with 16 bases between the two germline ends. The CDR3 is 14 amino acids.

The chain uses TRBV10-3 and TRBJ2-5; possibly TRBD1 or TRBD2 for D (5 bases each). There are 13 residues in the CDR3. Germline V gene data show CDR1 as ENHRY and CDR2 as SYGVKD. V was clipped by 5 bases and J by 3 bases, with 10 bases between them. CDR3 nucleotides: TGTGCCATCAGTCCCGGGACCAAAGAGACCCAGTACTTC. Translating it yields CAISPGTKETQYF.

The chain carries TRBV7-2 and TRBJ2-3; 9 nucleotides agree with TRBD1. CDR1 and CDR2 (germline): SGHTA, FQGNSA. The J segment lost 0 bases and the V segment lost 5 bases, leaving 6 bases of the junction unmatched. This CDR3 has 16 amino acids. The CDR3 sequence is CASSLQGAISTDTQYF. The DNA for the CDR3 is TGTGCCAGCAGCCTACAGGGGGCCATTAGCACAGATACGCAGTATTTT. The full variable domain, with the rest looked up from reference TRBV7-2 and TRBJ2-3, is GAGVSQSPSNKVTEKGKDVELRCDPISGHTALYWYRQSLGQGLEFLIYFQGNSAPDKSGLPSDRFSAERTGGSVSTLTIQRTQQEDSAVYLCASSLQGAISTDTQYFGPGTRLTVL.

The chain recombines TRBV15 with TRBJ2-3, with 13 bases fitting TRBD2. J was trimmed by 1 base and V by 5 bases; bases with no gene match: 3. The CDR3 runs to 16 residues. From germline, CDR1 is LNHNV and CDR2 YYDKDF (reference sequence). As DNA, the CDR3 is TGTGCCACCAGCTGGGGACTAGCGGGACGCACAGATACGCAGTATTTT. Translated, it gives CATSWGLAGRTDTQYF.

The V gene is TRBV10-2, the J gene TRBJ2-1; 10 nucleotides agree with TRBD2. CDR3 length: 13 amino acids. Unmatched junction bases numbered 4, after V lost 9 bases and J lost 5 bases. The germline CDR1 and CDR2 sequences are WSHSY and SAAADI. CDR3 loop: CASRLAGNNEQFF. The CDR3 DNA reads as TGCGCCAGTAGACTAGCGGGTAACAATGAGCAGTTCTTC.

The rearrangement joins TRBV27 to TRBJ2-7; D unclear. V was shortened by 6 bases and J by 3 bases, with 12 bases between the two germline ends. This CDR3 has 13 residues. Germline assignment: CDR1 MNHEY and CDR2 SMNVEV (reference sequence). The CDR3, as DNA: TGTGCCAGCAGACCTGGACCCGACTACGAGCAGTACTTC. It encodes CASRPGPDYEQYF.

The CDR3 nucleotides are TGTGCCAGCAGCCAAGATTTCGGCGCAACTAATGAAAAACTGTTTTTT. As protein: CASSQDFGATNEKLFF. V usage is TRBV4-2 and J usage is TRBJ1-4; unclear D gene. CDR3 length: 16 amino acids. Trimming stripped 0 bases from V and 0 bases from J, with 8 bases between. CDR1 and CDR2 from the germline V gene are LGHNA and YNFKEQ.

This clone came up many times. V usage is TRBV27 and J usage is TRBJ2-2; 7 bases fit TRBD1. This CDR3 region has 13 residues. CDR1 is MNHEY and CDR2 is SMNVEV in the germline V gene (reference sequence). The V and J ends lost 10 bases and 6 bases, in that order; junction bases with no gene match: 8. This chain's CDR3 is CATHSTGPGELFF. Written as DNA, the CDR3 is TGTGCCACCCATTCGACAGGGCCCGGGGAGCTGTTTTTT.

The genes are TRBV19 and TRBJ1-3; D remains ambiguous. Deletions cut 6 bases from V and 0 bases from J, with 3 bases between. Germline V gene data show CDR1 as LNHDA and CDR2 as SQIVND (reference sequence). The CDR3 extends over 12 amino acids. CDR3 in amino acids: CASRSSGNTIYF. CDR3 DNA: TGTGCCAGTAGGAGCTCTGGAAACACCATATATTTT.

The chain links TRBV30 to TRBJ2-2, with 9 bases matching TRBD2. J was trimmed by 7 bases and V by 6 bases; bases with no gene match: 12. The CDR3 has 15 amino acids. Germline values: CDR1 GTSNPN, CDR2 SVGIG (reference sequence). The CDR3, as DNA: TGTGCCTGTGCGACGGCTAGCGGGATGGTCGGGGAGCTGTTTTTT. This gives the protein CACATASGMVGELFF.

V is TRBV7-9 and J is TRBJ2-2; D could derive from TRBD1 or TRBD2 (5 bases each). With 0 bases removed from V and 0 bases from J, the gap between germline ends came to 8 bases. CDR3 length: 16 amino acids. The germline gives CDR1 SEHNR, CDR2 FQNEAQ (reference sequence). CDR3 protein: CASSLAGPSNTGELFF. In nucleotides, the CDR3 is TGTGCCAGCAGCTTAGCGGGACCATCGAACACCGGGGAGCTGTTTTTT.

In its sample, this clone was seen a few times. This chain joins TRBV29-1 and TRBJ2-5; 8 bases align to TRBD2. The CDR3 contains 13 residues. CDR1 SQVTM and CDR2 ANQGSEA come from the germline V gene. The junction had 4 bases not matched to a gene; V was cut back by 0 bases and J by 7 bases. The CDR3 region is CSVEEQRETTQYF. In DNA form, the CDR3 reads TGCAGCGTTGAAGAACAGCGGGAGACGACCCAGTACTTC.

The chain combines TRBV12-1 with TRBJ2-1; TRBD2 is the table's D call and was not checked against the DNA. TRBV12-1 is termed a pseudogene. This CDR3 is built from 16 residues. As DNA, the CDR3 is TGTGCCAGCAGCTCCGGGTCAACCGGGGCCTACAATGAGCAGTTCTTC. This sequence encodes CASSSGSTGAYNEQFF.